The T cell receptor (beta chain) under discussion was sequenced for a study of neoadjuvant anti-PD-1 for oral cavity cancer. Study in general: Patients without progression received a fourth nivolumab dose around day 43, then surgical resection on days 50-56.

CDR1 is MDHEN, CDR2 SYDVKM, per germline. The V gene end was trimmed by 8 bases and the J gene end by 3 bases; junction bases not matched to a gene: 4. The CDR3 sequence is 14 residues long. In the case of this clone: Its antigen is unidentified.

These oral cavity squamous cell carcinomas were HPV-negative and locally advanced. The study, taken as a whole, reports: Expansion of preexisting intratumoral clones was suggested to aid response.

Method: immunoSEQ multiplex PCR; TCRdb's copy keeps in-frame clones and lacks some. The sample has approximately 7,600 clones, 53% seen once; the top ten hold 12%. This chain uses TRBV28 with TRBJ2-1, with 10 bases lining up with TRBD1. The TCR comes from a person aged 35 to 85 with oral cavity squamous cell carcinoma. Sequenced material: tumor tissue, taken before nivolumab (anti-PD-1) treatment. The chain's CDR3 is CASQTGGLYNEQFF. Here the CDR3 DNA reads TGTGCCAGCCAGACAGGGGGCCTCTACAATGAGCAGTTCTTC.